The 21 T cell receptor beta chains given below trace back to one sample, sequenced in a study of blood T cell repertoires in COVID-19 (dated by TCRdb to the early 2020s). Library preparation used the immunoSEQ multiplex PCR assay. Sourced from immuneACCESS, this table was stored by TCRdb with only in-frame sequences that have V and J called. A share of the clones is absent; for the studies checked, an unresolved V gene accounts for under half, and the remainder has no known explanation. This sample is represented by about 360,000 clones; 70% to 90% of them were singletons. Clones ranked in the top ten supply around 3% of the sample. The material sequenced was peripheral blood. The receptor set was obtained from a human donor in a cohort sampled during active COVID-19.

The chain uses TRBV9 and TRBJ1-3, with D unclear. The length of the CDR3 is 13 residues. The V gene lost 0 bases and the J gene lost 4 bases, with 5 bases spanning the gap. CDR1 SGDLS and CDR2 YYNGEE come from the germline V gene. This CDR3 is CASSVDSGNTIYF. The CDR3 nucleotides read TGTGCCAGCAGCGTAGACAGCGGAAACACCATATATTTT.

The V gene is TRBV28, the J gene TRBJ1-3; D gene uncertain. This CDR3 contains 13 residues. V was cut by 7 bases and J by 2 bases, with 9 bases left in between. From germline, CDR1 is MDHEN and CDR2 SYDVKM. The CDR3 DNA reads TGTGCCAGCATTGAGGAGCCTGGAAACACCATATATTTT. Protein: CASIEEPGNTIYF.

The chain uses TRBV4-1 and TRBJ2-4; maybe TRBD2 (5 bases). Trimming removed 0 bases at V and 0 bases at J, with 15 bases between. The CDR3 covers 18 residues. CDR1 is MGHRA, CDR2 YSYEKL, per germline. As DNA, the CDR3 is TGCGCCAGCAGCCAAGAGGAGCGGCAAATACTAGCCAAAAACATTCAGTACTTC. Translating gives CASSQEERQILAKNIQYF.

V and J are TRBV6-5 and TRBJ1-1; the D is unclear. Between the trimmed V and J ends, which lost 2 bases and 5 bases, there was a span of 9 bases. Germline V gene lookup returns CDR1 MNHEY and CDR2 SVGAGI. The CDR3 spans 13 residues. The DNA of the CDR3 is TGTGCCAGCAGTTACGGGCAAGGAACTGAAGCTTTCTTT. Translating it yields CASSYGQGTEAFF.

This chain uses TRBV18 with TRBJ2-4, with TRBD1 matching over 7 bases. The V segment lost 4 bases and the J segment 3 bases; nucleotides outside the gene matches: 3. Germline V gene lookup returns CDR1 KGHSH and CDR2 LQKENI. This CDR3 region has 14 residues. The CDR3 nucleotides are TGTGCCAGCTCACAGGGGGACAGCAAAAACATTCAGTACTTC. This codes for CASSQGDSKNIQYF.

The chain combines TRBV15 with TRBJ2-1; D is ambiguous. V was shortened by 1 base and J by 1 base, with 8 bases between the two germline ends. The germline CDR1 and CDR2 sequences are LNHNV and YYDKDF (reference sequence). The CDR3 spans 15 residues. CDR3 nucleotides: TGTGCCACCAGCAGAGGTCTAGGATCCTACAATGAGCAGTTCTTC. Its protein product is CATSRGLGSYNEQFF.

V is TRBV27 and J is TRBJ2-3, with D uncertain. This CDR3 is built from 12 residues. The germline V gene has CDR1 MNHEY and CDR2 SMNVEV (reference sequence). With 0 bases removed from V and 6 bases from J, the gap between germline ends came to 4 bases. The CDR3 nucleotides are TGTGCCAGCAGTTTATCCGGGGATACGCAGTATTTT. It codes for CASSLSGDTQYF.

This clone was counted a few times. This rearrangement joins TRBV7-9 to TRBJ1-4; D not certain. Looked up from germline, CDR1 is SEHNR and CDR2 is FQNEAQ (reference sequence). V was cut by 6 bases and J by 5 bases, with 7 bases left in between. The CDR3 is made up of 12 amino acids. The CDR3 bases are TGTGCCAGCAGGCCGGTGAATGAAAAACTGTTTTTT. Translating gives CASRPVNEKLFF.

This rearrangement joins TRBV7-6 to TRBJ2-7, with 7 bases lining up with TRBD1. With 5 bases clipped from V and 3 bases from J, the junction kept 10 bases outside the gene matches. CDR3 length equals 15 residues. CDR1 and CDR2 from the germline V gene are SGHVS and FNYEAQ. CDR3 in amino acids: CASSPRQGAGYEQYF. In nucleotides, the CDR3 is TGTGCCAGCAGCCCCCGACAGGGCGCGGGCTACGAGCAGTACTTC.

V and J are TRBV10-3 and TRBJ1-4; D remains ambiguous. Looked up from germline, CDR1 is ENHRY and CDR2 is SYGVKD. The CDR3 is 14 residues long. Trimming took off 3 bases at V and 8 bases at J, with 13 bases between the two ends. The CDR3 coding sequence is TGTGCCATCAGTGACGGGGTCCCGGGAGAAAAACTGTTTTTT. Its translation is CAISDGVPGEKLFF.

The chain carries TRBV2 and TRBJ2-5, with D possibly TRBD1 on 5 matching bases. Trimming left V 7 bases short and J 4 bases short, with 13 bases between. CDR1 is SNHLY, CDR2 FYNNEI, per germline. This CDR3 spans 13 amino acids. The CDR3 DNA reads TGTGCCAGCATACGTAGGGGTCGAGAGACCCAGTACTTC. It translates to CASIRRGRETQYF.

The chain carries TRBV7-3 and TRBJ2-3; D call uncertain. The germline V and J ends were trimmed by 4 bases and 5 bases, with 10 bases remaining between them. This CDR3 comprises 13 residues. The germline gives CDR1 SGHTA, CDR2 FQGTGA. The CDR3 region is CASSSNSRDTQYF. For the CDR3, the DNA is TGTGCCAGCAGCTCAAATAGTAGAGATACGCAGTATTTT.

The V and J genes are TRBV12-3 or TRBV12-4 and TRBJ1-2; D is undetermined. The CDR3 has 13 amino acids. V lost 6 bases to trimming and J lost 9 bases, with 17 bases between them. The CDR3 nucleotides read TGTGCCAGCAGCAATAGCCGAGCCCGGAGCTACACCTTC. Amino acids: CASSNSRARSYTF.

The chain combines TRBV19 with TRBJ1-6; 11 bases map to TRBD1. After removal of 7 bases from V and 10 bases from J, the junction contained 12 bases not matched to a gene. This CDR3 contains 16 residues. Germline lookup yields CDR1 LNHDA and CDR2 SQIVND (reference sequence). Written as DNA, the CDR3 is TGTGCCAGTACCATGGGGGGACAGGGGGAGAGATCACCCCTCCACTTT. It encodes CASTMGGQGERSPLHF.

The V and J genes are TRBV10-3 and TRBJ2-3; tentative D call: TRBD1 (5 bases). The V gene lost 0 bases and the J gene lost 2 bases, with 9 bases spanning the gap. CDR1 and CDR2 from the germline V gene are ENHRY and SYGVKD. The CDR3 length is 15 residues. CDR3 DNA: TGTGCCATCAGTGAGTCGGGGCCCAACACAGATACGCAGTATTTT. As protein: CAISESGPNTDTQYF.

The J gene is TRBJ2-7, the V gene TRBV6-6, with D possibly being TRBD1 (6 bases). The CDR3 consists of 15 residues. Germline-derived CDR1 and CDR2 are MNHNY and SVGAGI (reference sequence). Trimming cost V 5 bases and J 3 bases, with 17 bases left between them. The CDR3 is CASSPHSPRGYEQYF. As DNA, the CDR3 is TGTGCCAGCAGTCCGCATAGCCCCAGGGGCTACGAGCAGTACTTC.

The CDR3 spells CASSSSAGGTTEAFF. For the CDR3, the DNA is TGTGCCAGCAGCTCCTCCGCCGGGGGAACAACTGAAGCTTTCTTT. The chain combines TRBV9 with TRBJ1-1; perhaps TRBD1 as D (5 bases). V dropped 4 bases and J dropped 5 bases, with 18 bases sitting between them. This CDR3 contains 15 residues. Germline loops: CDR1 SGDLS, CDR2 YYNGEE.

V and J are TRBV6-6 and TRBJ1-4; no firm D call. From germline, CDR1 is MNHNY and CDR2 SVGAGI (reference sequence). The length of the CDR3 is 15 residues. V lost 2 bases and J 8 bases, leaving 15 bases between the germline ends. CDR3 in DNA: TGTGCCAGCAGTTACGCACCAGGACTGTGGGAAAAACTGTTTTTT. It encodes CASSYAPGLWEKLFF.

The rearrangement links TRBV6-4 to TRBJ2-2; possible D gene TRBD1, 5 bases. There are 15 residues in the CDR3. Looked up from germline, CDR1 is MRHNA and CDR2 is SNTAGT. Trimming took off 0 bases at V and 5 bases at J, with 10 bases between the two ends. DNA for the CDR3: TGTGCCAGCAGTGACTCGGCAGGGCCTACCGGGGAGCTGTTTTTT. It codes for CASSDSAGPTGELFF.

This chain joins TRBV15 and TRBJ1-5; D ambiguous. Per the germline V gene, CDR1 is LNHNV and CDR2 is YYDKDF (reference sequence). The CDR3 extends over 14 amino acids. Trimming took 1 base from V and 6 from J, leaving 10 bases between them. The CDR3 is CATSRVEGTQPQHF. CDR3 in DNA: TGTGCCACCAGCAGAGTTGAGGGAACTCAGCCCCAGCATTTT.

The chain uses TRBV19 and TRBJ1-1; tentatively, D is TRBD1 (5 bases). Germline V gene lookup returns CDR1 LNHDA and CDR2 SQIVND (reference sequence). Trimming removed 6 bases at V and 5 bases at J, with 16 bases between. This CDR3 comprises 14 residues. The DNA of the CDR3 is TGTGCCAGTAGCGCATCAGGGACTTGGACTGAAGCTTTCTTT. Protein product: CASSASGTWTEAFF. Complete variable domain (other parts from reference TRBV19 and TRBJ1-1): DGGITQSPKYLFRKEGQNVTLSCEQNLNHDAMYWYRQDPGQGLRLIYYSQIVNDFQKGDIAEGYSVSREKKESFPLTVTSAQKNPTAFYLCASSASGTWTEAFFGQGTRLTVV.